Below, one TCR beta chain is given with its context. Its target is not known. The CDR3 contains 10 residues. V dropped 0 bases and J dropped 7 bases, with 1 base sitting between them. From germline, CDR1 is SQVTM and CDR2 ANQGSEA. The data are from a study of blood T cells in healthy people across ages. Study results and limitations: It was the long-lived donors that had more naive CD4+ cells and higher diversity than aged donors.

A J-beta primer mix and a sample-barcoded 5' primer were used in a second PCR of roughly 6 to 11 cycles. One entry per CDR3 protein results from TCRdb running MiXCR on the 5' RACE reads. This sample has 600,000 to 1,000,000 distinct CDR3 sequences, with around 25% found just once. A further study also used this sample, focusing on T cells of mothers and their children.

This receptor was taken from a boy aged 10-17 years in good health. The rearrangement uses TRBV29-1 and TRBJ2-4; the D is unclear. Sequences were obtained from blood. CDR3 sequence reads: CSVEENIQYF. The CDR3, as DNA: TGCAGCGTTGAAGAGAACATTCAGTACTTC. The entire variable domain, with the rest obtained from reference TRBV29-1 and TRBJ2-4, is as follows: SAVISQKPSRDICQRGTSLTIQCQVDSQVTMMFWYRQQPGQSLTLIATANQGSEATYESGFVIDKFPISRPNLTFSTLTVSNMSPEDSSIYLCSVEENIQYFGAGTRLSVL.